This T cell receptor (beta chain) was retrieved from a study of blood T cell repertoires in COVID-19. Turning to the study itself: There were acute and convalescent COVID-19 samples, and they came from the United States, Italy and Spain.

Trimming removed 8 bases from V and 0 bases from J, with 14 bases in between. The CDR3 is 15 residues long. Looked up from germline, CDR1 is GTSNPN and CDR2 is SVGIG (reference sequence). Per the original methods: Scientists estimated how many nucleated cells there were by amplifying reference gene primers. Some clones are missing from TCRdb's copy, which holds only in-frame ones; the method was immunoSEQ multiplex PCR. The V and J calls and clone size are taken from that table; D and trimming were inferred from the DNA. Of some 460,000 clones listed, 87% are singletons. The chain uses TRBV30 and TRBJ1-6, with a weak D call TRBD1 (6 bases). What was sequenced was PBMCs or T cells enriched from blood (not recorded which). This TCR came from a woman aged 18 to 35 who had recovered from COVID-19. The CDR3 loop reads CATSTGSSYNSPLHF. Here the CDR3 DNA reads TGTGCCACTTCTACAGGGAGCTCCTATAATTCACCCCTCCACTTT.